The following is a T cell receptor beta chain sequence with its context. Its antigen is not identified. The sample originates from a study of vaccination effects on CD4 cells after COVID-19. The study's findings and limits: After vaccination, at late timepoints, clones induced by infection and by vaccine contracted markedly.

The protocol was immunoSEQ multiplex PCR, while the TCRdb copy is restricted to in-frame clones and leaves out a portion. Seen here are 50,000 to 70,000 clones, more than 60% observed once, and the top ten hold around 25%. The authors isolated CD4+ T cells after around 9 days of culture. The CDR3 extends over 14 amino acids. The trim removed 4 bases at V and 8 bases at J, leaving 7 bases unmatched. The V gene's germline CDR1 is SGHNT and CDR2 YYREEE (reference sequence). This TCR was recovered from a human donor who had a prior SARS-CoV-2 infection. The chain is built from TRBV5-4 and TRBJ2-4; 9 bases fit TRBD2. Specimen: CD4+ T cells from PBMCs cultured without peptide, collected before COVID-19 vaccination. This chain's CDR3 is CASSPRGGQDIQYF. In DNA form, the CDR3 reads TGTGCCAGCAGCCCGCGGGGGGGCCAGGACATTCAGTACTTC.